Here is one TCR beta chain with its context. This specimen comes from a study of T cell changes during pregnancy in multiple sclerosis. The germline V gene encodes CDR1 MNHEY and CDR2 SMNVEV (reference sequence). This CDR3 is built from 15 residues. V lost 2 bases and J lost 2, with 10 bases in between. TCRdb's table, derived via immunoSEQ multiplex PCR, lists solely in-frame clones and lacks some. The table includes 30,000 to 40,000 clones, roughly nine tenths detected once. The chain carries TRBV27 and TRBJ1-3; TRBD1 might be the D (6 bases). The TCR was taken from a female donor with multiple sclerosis, enrolled in a pregnancy study. The material was CD8+ T cells from peripheral blood mononuclear cells, obtained in the second trimester of pregnancy. The CDR3 bases are TGTGCCAGCAGTTTAGGGGGCCCTCCTGGAAACACCATATATTTT. Translated: CASSLGGPPGNTIYF.